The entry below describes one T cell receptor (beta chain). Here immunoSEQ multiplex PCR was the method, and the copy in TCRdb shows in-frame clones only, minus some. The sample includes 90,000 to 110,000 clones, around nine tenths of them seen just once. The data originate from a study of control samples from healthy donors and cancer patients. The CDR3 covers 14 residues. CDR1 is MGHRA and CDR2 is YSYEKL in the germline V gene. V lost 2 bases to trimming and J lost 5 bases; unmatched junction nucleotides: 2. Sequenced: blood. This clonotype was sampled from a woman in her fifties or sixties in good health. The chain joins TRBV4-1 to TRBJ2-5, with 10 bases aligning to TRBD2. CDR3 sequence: CASSQIAGGETQYF. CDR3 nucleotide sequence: TGCGCCAGCAGCCAAATAGCGGGAGGCGAGACCCAGTACTTC.